This T cell receptor beta chain was obtained from a study of cytomegalovirus exposure and HLA in healthy donors. Study-wide results and caveats: Analyzed later, most CMV-associated TCR beta chains appeared HLA-restricted. In a later analysis, across HLA loci, associated TCR counts were highest for DRB1, lowest for HLA-C. Presence/absence analyses supposed approximately even sequencing depth among donors. The study flagged approximately 180 TCR beta chains as cytomegalovirus-associated.

Researchers ran the PCR with 60 Vbeta and 13 Jbeta primers. Sequenced by immunoSEQ multiplex PCR; TCRdb stores in-frame clones only, minus some. The sample has about 190,000 clones; around 73% are singletons. In its sample, this clone ranks as medium-sized. The antigen remains undetermined. The germline gives CDR1 SGHTS, CDR2 YDEGEE. Trimming removed 0 bases from V and 1 base from J, with 8 bases in between. This CDR3 has 15 amino acids. The sequence came from a woman aged 25-40 years in good health and CMV-seropositive. The source material was PBMCs. The rearrangement uses TRBV5-8 and TRBJ1-5, with a tentative D call TRBD1 (5 bases). CDR3 sequence reads: CASSLEGMSNQPQHF. Written as DNA, the CDR3 is TGTGCCAGCAGCTTGGAGGGGATGAGCAATCAGCCCCAGCATTTT.